The sequence of this T cell receptor (beta chain) was determined in a study of technical replicates of blood from four donors. CDR1 is MGHRA and CDR2 is YSYEKL in the germline V gene. V was clipped by 1 base and J by 4 bases; unmatched bases: 7. The CDR3 has 16 residues. The method was immunoSEQ multiplex PCR; TCRdb's version includes in-frame clones alone and lacks a portion of them. The sample contains some 64,000 clones, more than 95% of which appear only once. Material for sequencing was T cells isolated from PBMCs. This sequence joins TRBV4-1 and TRBJ1-3; 7 nucleotides match TRBD1. The sequence was collected from a human donor in good health. CDR3: CASSQGQGGLGNTIYF. The CDR3 DNA is TGCGCCAGCAGCCAAGGGCAAGGGGGCTTAGGAAACACCATATATTTT.